What follows are 21 T cell receptor beta chains derived from one specimen sequenced in a study of regulatory T cells in long-lasting Graves disease. With iRepertoire HTBI primers and Arm-PCR of CDR3 regions, TCR beta libraries were built. In TCRdb, the multiplex PCR reads were re-called with MiXCR into one record per CDR3 protein. This sample has about 540,000 distinct CDR3 sequences, with roughly 14% found just once. Specified time point: newly diagnosed GD, antithyroid drugs for less than 3 months. PBMCs provided the RNA from which the TCR library was made. The sample was also reused in another study, on T cells in Graves' hyperthyroidism and ophthalmopathy.

Sequencing used peripheral blood mononuclear cells (PBMCs), obtained at new diagnosis, from a patient treated with antithyroid drugs. The receptors derive from a man aged 30 to 39 with Graves disease.

A few counts support this clonotype. J is TRBJ2-5 and V is TRBV5-4; 10 bases are a match to TRBD1. The V and J ends lost 4 bases and 5 bases, in that order; junction bases with no gene match: 8. The CDR3 has 15 residues. Germline assignment: CDR1 SGHNT and CDR2 YYREEE (reference sequence). The CDR3 DNA reads TGTGCCAGCAGCGCAACCGGGACAGGGGTTGAGACCCAGTACTTC. Protein product: CASSATGTGVETQYF.

This clonotype has a count of ten or more. The chain recombines TRBV30 with TRBJ2-7; TRBD1 might be the D (6 bases). The CDR3 runs to 13 residues. Trimming pared 6 bases from V and 2 bases from J, leaving 14 bases between. CDR1 and CDR2 from the germline V gene are GTSNPN and SVGIG (reference sequence). CDR3 bases: TGTGCCTGTAACCGGGACACAGCCTACGAGCAGTACTTC. Its translation: CACNRDTAYEQYF.

This clonotype was seen at least ten times. The genes are TRBV24-1 and TRBJ2-3; TRBD1 or TRBD2 may be the D gene (7 bases each). V lost 6 bases to trimming and J lost 3 bases, with 12 bases between them. This CDR3 region has 14 residues. Germline V lookup: CDR1 KGHDR, CDR2 SFDVKD. CDR3 coding DNA: TGTGCCACCAGTCAGGGGGGGAGGACAGATACGCAGTATTTT. This translates into CATSQGGRTDTQYF.

There are a few counts of this clonotype. This chain links TRBV2 with TRBJ1-6; 9 bases line up with TRBD1. Germline CDR1 is SNHLY and CDR2 is FYNNEI. CDR3 length equals 14 residues. V dropped 6 bases and J dropped 7; count of bases not matched to a gene: 4. DNA for the CDR3: TGTGCCAGCAGGGGGACAGGGCGAAATTCACCCCTCCACTTT. Its protein product is CASRGTGRNSPLHF.

This chain connects TRBV5-6 to TRBJ2-5, with 7 bases matching TRBD2. V trimming: 2 bases; J trimming: 4 bases; junction bases outside the gene matches: 5. The CDR3 extends over 14 amino acids. Germline values: CDR1 SGHDT, CDR2 YYEEEE. CDR3 region: CASSFGLVGETQYF. CDR3 bases: TGTGCCAGCAGCTTCGGACTAGTCGGAGAGACCCAGTACTTC.

The genes are TRBV6-4 and TRBJ1-2; no clear D. The CDR3 is made up of 12 amino acids. The germline gives CDR1 MRHNA, CDR2 SNTAGT. Trimming removed 2 bases at V and 8 bases at J, with 9 bases between. CDR3 loop: CASSDRARGYTF. CDR3 coding DNA: TGTGCCAGCAGTGACAGAGCGCGGGGCTACACCTTC.

This clonotype was detected ten times or more. The rearrangement uses TRBV5-6 and TRBJ2-3; D is possibly TRBD2 (6 bases). This CDR3 comprises 17 residues. V was cut by 3 bases and J by 1 base, with 18 bases left in between. The V gene's germline CDR1 is SGHDT and CDR2 YYEEEE. The CDR3 sequence: CASSWPLGRGGTDTQYF. Written as DNA, the CDR3 is TGTGCCAGCAGCTGGCCCCTGGGGCGGGGTGGCACAGATACGCAGTATTTT.

This clonotype was seen repeatedly, ten times or more. The CDR3 DNA sequence: TGCGCCAGCAGCTTGCTGGGGAGGAATGAAAAACTGTTTTTT. Its protein is CASSLLGRNEKLFF. This chain uses TRBV5-1 with TRBJ1-4, with D hard to call. Between the trimmed V and J ends, which lost 1 base and 5 bases, there was a span of 9 bases. CDR1 is SGHRS and CDR2 is YFSETQ in the germline V gene. This CDR3 has 14 amino acids.

This clonotype was counted ten times or more. The chain joins TRBV29-1 to TRBJ2-1; 15 positions match TRBD2. The germline gives CDR1 SQVTM, CDR2 ANQGSEA. The CDR3 runs to 17 residues. The V gene end was trimmed by 4 bases and the J gene end by 1 base; junction bases not matched to a gene: 5. The CDR3 spells CSVGGLAGGPSYNEQFF. CDR3 coding DNA: TGCAGCGTTGGTGGACTAGCGGGAGGGCCGTCCTACAATGAGCAGTTCTTC.

This clonotype was recorded many times. The chain is built from TRBV7-9 and TRBJ2-5, with D maybe TRBD1 (6 bases). The CDR3 extends over 14 amino acids. Germline V gene data show CDR1 as SEHNR and CDR2 as FQNEAQ (reference sequence). V lost 0 bases, J lost 1 base, and 6 bases lay in between. For the CDR3, the DNA is TGTGCCAGCAGCTTAGCGACAGGCCAAGAGACCCAGTACTTC. Residues: CASSLATGQETQYF.

V usage is TRBV24-1 and J usage is TRBJ2-3; TRBD1 matches 12 bases. Germline V lookup: CDR1 KGHDR, CDR2 SFDVKD. V was pared by 4 bases and J by 3 bases, with 7 bases of the junction left unmatched. The CDR3 contains 17 residues. The DNA of the CDR3 is TGTGCCACCAGTGACCTGGGACAGGGGGCTGGTACAGATACGCAGTATTTT. This sequence encodes CATSDLGQGAGTDTQYF.

The sample holds many counts of this clonotype. CDR3 sequence reads: CASSLGLAWGEQFF. The DNA for the CDR3 is TGTGCCAGCAGCTTAGGACTAGCATGGGGTGAGCAGTTCTTC. The chain has TRBV7-9 and TRBJ2-1; 7 bases agree with TRBD2. The CDR3 is 14 amino acids. V shed 1 base and J 9 bases; nucleotides not matched to a gene: 6. Germline V gives CDR1 SEHNR, CDR2 FQNEAQ (reference sequence).

With respect to this clonotype: This may come from a read error, since a much larger clone is one base off. The chain joins TRBV6-1 to TRBJ1-6; D possibly corresponds to TRBD1 (5 bases). CDR1 and CDR2 from the germline V gene are MNHNS and SASEGT. Deletions cut 6 bases from V and 7 bases from J, with 7 bases between. The CDR3 runs to 12 residues. In nucleotides, the CDR3 is TGTGCCAGCAGACGGGGGAATTCACCCCTCCACTTT. This encodes CASRRGNSPLHF.

As regards this clonotype: Germline is not matched at one junction end, which may reflect a read error. This rearrangement joins TRBV5-8 to TRBJ1-5; possible D gene TRBD1, 5 bases. The CDR3 is 18 amino acids. From germline, CDR1 is SGHTS and CDR2 YDEGEE. CDR3 amino acids: CASSNPGTGVTSNRPQHF. In DNA form, the CDR3 reads TGTGCCAGCAGCAACCCCGGGACGGGGGTGACGAGCAATCGGCCCCAGCATTTT.

In its sample, this clonotype was seen many times. The chain is built from TRBV18 and TRBJ2-7, with TRBD2 as a possible D gene (5 bases). CDR1 and CDR2 from the germline V gene are KGHSH and LQKENI. The length of the CDR3 is 14 residues. The V end lost 3 bases, the J end lost 5 bases, and 14 bases lay between the germline ends. CDR3 sequence: CASSPATLRDEQYF. The CDR3 nucleotides are TGTGCCAGCTCACCGGCTACATTGAGGGACGAGCAGTACTTC. Full variable domain (outside the CDR3, taken from reference TRBV18 and TRBJ2-7): NAGVMQNPRHLVRRRGQEARLRCSPMKGHSHVYWYRQLPEEGLKFMVYLQKENIIDESGMPKERFSAEFPKEGPSILRIQQVVRGDSAAYFCASSPATLRDEQYFGPGTRLTVT.

Comments on this clonotype: A single base separates this from a much larger clone, so it may be a read error. The conserved phenylalanine or tryptophan is not found at the CDR3 terminus, so this likely reflects a read error. The V call is TRBV29-1, the J call TRBJ2-2, with 11 bases fitting TRBD2. V shed 1 base and J 6 bases; nucleotides not matched to a gene: 7. Germline assignment: CDR1 SQVTM and CDR2 ANQGSEA. The CDR3 spans 16 residues. The CDR3 reads CSVEVGLADQAGELFL. Written as DNA, the CDR3 is TGCAGCGTTGAAGTGGGACTAGCGGACCAAGCCGGGGAGCTGTTTCTT.

As for this clonotype: A much larger clone differs by one base, so this may be a read error. Here the CDR3 omits its conserved ending phenylalanine or tryptophan, so a read error is the likely source. The CDR3 loop reads CAWRAGLRGADTQYL. CDR3 DNA sequence: TGTGCCTGGAGAGCGGGACTAAGGGGGGCAGATACGCAGTATCTT. The rearrangement links TRBV30 to TRBJ2-3; perhaps TRBD2 as D (7 bases). The germline V and J ends were trimmed by 3 bases and 4 bases, with 17 bases remaining between them. In germline, CDR1 is GTSNPN, CDR2 SVGIG (reference sequence). The CDR3 spans 15 residues.

This clonotype was seen at least ten times. The chain links TRBV12-3 or TRBV12-4 to TRBJ2-3, with TRBD2 matching over 7 bases. V lost 2 bases, J lost 6 bases, and 8 bases stayed unmatched. The CDR3 consists of 15 residues. CDR3 DNA: TGTGCCAGCAGTTTAAGGGCTAGCGGAACGGATACGCAGTATTTT. The encoded protein is CASSLRASGTDTQYF.

Ten or more counts support this clonotype. This chain joins TRBV6-5 and TRBJ2-2; D gene uncertain. The germline V and J ends were trimmed by 0 bases and 4 bases, with 6 bases remaining between them. This CDR3 comprises 14 residues. Looked up from germline, CDR1 is MNHEY and CDR2 is SVGAGI. The CDR3 loop reads CASSYSRLTGELFF. The CDR3 DNA is TGTGCCAGCAGTTACTCGCGGCTCACCGGGGAGCTGTTTTTT.

The chain recombines TRBV29-1 with TRBJ1-2, with TRBD1 identical over 8 bases. The CDR3 is 12 amino acids. The V gene's germline CDR1 is SQVTM and CDR2 ANQGSEA. Germline trimming cut 6 bases from V and 8 bases from J; bases unmatched to any gene: 8. CDR3 residues: CSVWTGSGGYTF. In DNA, the CDR3 is TGCAGCGTGTGGACAGGGTCGGGAGGCTACACCTTC.

With respect to this clonotype: This may come from a read error, since a much larger clone is one base off. The chain couples TRBV7-2 to TRBJ2-3; D not certain. Germline loops: CDR1 SGHTA, CDR2 FQGNSA. This CDR3 is 13 amino acids long. The chain's CDR3 is CASSLVGYTKASF. The CDR3 DNA reads TGTGCCAGCAGCTTAGTGGGATACACTAAAGCTTCCTTT.